These 28 T cell receptor beta chains originate from one sample sequenced in a study of glioma-infiltrating T cells after dendritic cell vaccination. Time point noted: after dendritic cell vaccination, including at tumor progression/relapse. Only in-frame clones appear in the TCRdb table, and some are missing; sequencing was by immunoSEQ multiplex PCR. This table has tens of thousands of clones, 83% appearing once. The material was blood, obtained after dendritic cell vaccination. The receptors shown here come from a human donor with glioblastoma.

This clone came up a few times. The chain combines TRBV19 with TRBJ1-6; 7 bases fit TRBD1. Per the germline V gene, CDR1 is LNHDA and CDR2 is SQIVND (reference sequence). This CDR3 comprises 15 residues. Germline trimming cut 5 bases from V and 7 bases from J; bases unmatched to any gene: 8. The CDR3 here is CASSDRASANSPLHF. CDR3 coding DNA: TGTGCCAGTAGTGACAGGGCCTCGGCGAATTCACCCCTCCACTTT.

The chain employs TRBV7-2 and TRBJ2-7, with TRBD2 matching 9 bases. The V gene's germline CDR1 is SGHTA and CDR2 FQGNSA. The CDR3 loop spans 13 amino acids. After removal of 0 bases from V and 11 bases from J, the junction contained 5 bases not matched to a gene. The DNA for the CDR3 is TGTGCCAGCAGCTTAGCGCGGGAGGGCGAAAAGTACTTC. Translation: CASSLAREGEKYF.

The chain employs TRBV5-1 and TRBJ2-3; 9 bases agree with TRBD2. The CDR3 spans 16 residues. The J segment lost 1 base and the V segment lost 0 bases, leaving 3 bases of the junction unmatched. Germline CDR1 SGHRS, CDR2 YFSETQ. In nucleotides, the CDR3 is TGCGCCAGCAGCTTGGCTCTAGCGGGGCGCACAGATACGCAGTATTTT. Protein product: CASSLALAGRTDTQYF.

This clone was detected only a few times. The rearrangement joins TRBV2 to TRBJ2-5; D ambiguous. V was pared by 3 bases and J by 5 bases, with 4 bases between. This CDR3 comprises 11 residues. Germline CDR1 SNHLY, CDR2 FYNNEI. For the CDR3, the DNA is TGTGCCAGCAGTGACGGGGAGACCCAGTACTTC. This translates into CASSDGETQYF.

The chain links TRBV5-1 to TRBJ2-7, with 10 bases identical to TRBD1. J lost 2 bases, V lost 4 bases, and 3 bases had no gene match. The CDR3 runs 14 residues. Germline values: CDR1 SGHRS, CDR2 YFSETQ. The CDR3 coding sequence is TGCGCCAGCAGCACCGGGACAGGGGCCTACGAGCAGTACTTC. Its protein product is CASSTGTGAYEQYF.

The CDR3 loop reads CASRLSGGAQETQYF. Written as DNA, the CDR3 is TGCGCCAGCAGGTTGAGCGGCGGGGCACAAGAGACCCAGTACTTC. This sequence joins TRBV5-1 and TRBJ2-5, with a weak D call TRBD2 (6 bases). Per the germline V gene, CDR1 is SGHRS and CDR2 is YFSETQ. V lost 5 bases, J lost 2 bases, and 16 bases lay in between. CDR3 length: 15 amino acids.

DNA for the CDR3: TGTGCCAGCAGTTCCGGGAAAAACAATCAGCCCCAGCATTTT. Translated: CASSSGKNNQPQHF. This rearrangement joins TRBV6-1 to TRBJ1-5; D gene unclear. The V gene's germline CDR1 is MNHNS and CDR2 SASEGT. V was shortened by 5 bases and J by 3 bases, with 11 bases between the two germline ends. The CDR3 is made up of 14 amino acids.

This chain joins TRBV29-1 and TRBJ2-7; possible D gene TRBD1, 5 bases. V was pared by 8 bases and J by 2 bases, with 10 bases between. The V gene's germline CDR1 is SQVTM and CDR2 ANQGSEA. This CDR3 spans 11 amino acids. CDR3: CSFQGTYEQYF. CDR3 coding DNA: TGCAGCTTCCAGGGTACCTACGAGCAGTACTTC.

The chain is built from TRBV7-2 and TRBJ2-2; TRBD2 aligns across 9 bases. The junction had 5 bases not matched to a gene; V was cut back by 2 bases and J by 7 bases. Germline lookup yields CDR1 SGHTA and CDR2 FQGNSA. CDR3 length: 15 residues. CDR3 loop: CASSLWRRGGGELFF. CDR3 coding DNA: TGTGCCAGCAGCTTATGGCGGCGGGGGGGCGGGGAGCTGTTTTTT.

This clone came up a few times. The J gene is TRBJ1-1, the V gene TRBV6-5, with 7 bases aligning to TRBD1. The CDR3 sequence is 14 residues long. Trimming removed 5 bases from V and 5 bases from J; junction bases left unmatched: 8. Looked up from germline, CDR1 is MNHEY and CDR2 is SVGAGI. The CDR3 loop is CASSVTGAWTEAFF. CDR3 DNA sequence: TGTGCCAGCAGTGTTACAGGGGCGTGGACTGAAGCTTTCTTT.

This rearrangement joins TRBV7-2 to TRBJ1-1; D is unclear. The germline gives CDR1 SGHTA, CDR2 FQGNSA. This CDR3 region has 13 residues. V was trimmed by 3 bases and J by 1 base, leaving 6 bases between them. For the CDR3, the DNA is TGTGCCAGCAGCTTCGCACAGAACACTGAAGCTTTCTTT. This translates into CASSFAQNTEAFF.

The chain uses TRBV18 and TRBJ1-1; possibly TRBD1 for D (6 bases). Trimming took 3 bases from V and 6 from J, leaving 8 bases between them. This CDR3 is built from 12 residues. Germline V lookup: CDR1 KGHSH, CDR2 LQKENI. The CDR3 region is CASSPQGSEAFF. The CDR3 region has the DNA TGTGCCAGCTCACCCCAGGGGTCTGAAGCTTTCTTT.

The chain recombines TRBV6-6 with TRBJ2-5; 10 nucleotides match TRBD2. The CDR3 contains 15 residues. The V segment lost 2 bases and the J segment 5 bases; nucleotides outside the gene matches: 5. Germline V gene lookup returns CDR1 MNHNY and CDR2 SVGAGI (reference sequence). DNA for the CDR3: TGTGCCAGCAGTTACACCAGCGGGGGGGCTGAGACCCAGTACTTC. Protein: CASSYTSGGAETQYF.

J is TRBJ2-3 and V is TRBV5-6; 8 nucleotides match TRBD2. The J segment lost 9 bases and the V segment lost 4 bases, leaving 4 bases of the junction unmatched. The germline CDR1 and CDR2 sequences are SGHDT and YYEEEE. CDR3 length equals 12 residues. The CDR3, as DNA: TGTGCCAGCAGCCGGGGGGGGGAAACGCAGTATTTT. Amino acids: CASSRGGETQYF.

This clone appeared a few times. The V call is TRBV6-1, the J call TRBJ2-7; a weak D match, TRBD2 (6 bases). V was pared by 7 bases and J by 4 bases, with 11 bases between. This CDR3 has 12 residues. Germline-derived CDR1 and CDR2 are MNHNS and SASEGT. CDR3 in amino acids: CASTRGGYEQYF. CDR3 nucleotides: TGTGCCAGCACCCGTGGGGGGTACGAGCAGTACTTC.

The rearrangement links TRBV4-3 to TRBJ1-2; TRBD1 matches 7 bases. The germline gives CDR1 LGHNA, CDR2 YSLEER. V shed 0 bases, J shed 6 bases, and the junction held 10 bases outside the gene matches. CDR3 length equals 16 residues. CDR3 nucleotide sequence: TGCGCCAGCAGCCAAGAGTGGACAGGCGTCAATCATGGCTACACCTTC. Translating gives CASSQEWTGVNHGYTF.

This sequence joins TRBV29-1 and TRBJ2-5; D call uncertain. The V gene lost 2 bases and the J gene lost 4 bases, with 5 bases spanning the gap. The CDR3 totals 11 residues. Germline V gene sequence: CDR1 SQVTM, CDR2 ANQGSEA. The chain's CDR3 is CSVEHGETQYF. The DNA for the CDR3 is TGCAGCGTTGAACACGGAGAGACCCAGTACTTC.

V usage is TRBV5-1 and J usage is TRBJ1-1, with 7 positions matching TRBD1. Germline CDR1 is SGHRS and CDR2 is YFSETQ. V was clipped by 3 bases and J by 1 base; unmatched bases: 3. The CDR3 covers 14 residues. Here the CDR3 reads CASSSGTENTEAFF. In nucleotides, the CDR3 is TGCGCCAGCAGCTCTGGGACAGAGAACACTGAAGCTTTCTTT.

In its sample, this clone was seen once. V and J are TRBV6-1 and TRBJ2-5, with D perhaps TRBD1 (6 bases). V lost 5 bases to trimming and J lost 3 bases, with 7 bases between them. Germline CDR1 MNHNS, CDR2 SASEGT. The CDR3 length is 12 residues. The CDR3 spells CASSWTEETQYF. The CDR3 region has the DNA TGTGCCAGCAGTTGGACAGAAGAGACCCAGTACTTC.

The chain is built from TRBV5-1 and TRBJ2-5, with a tentative D call TRBD2 (6 bases). V was shortened by 0 bases and J by 2 bases, with 11 bases between the two germline ends. The CDR3 has 15 amino acids. Germline assignment: CDR1 SGHRS and CDR2 YFSETQ. The DNA for the CDR3 is TGCGCCAGCAGCTTGGATCGGAGGGAGCAAGAGACCCAGTACTTC. Translated, it gives CASSLDRREQETQYF.

The gene calls are TRBV5-8 and TRBJ1-3; D is undetermined. The CDR3 has 12 residues. The V gene's germline CDR1 is SGHTS and CDR2 YDEGEE. Trimming shortened V by 7 bases and J by 0 bases, and 5 bases separated the two germline ends. The CDR3 DNA follows: TGTGCCAGCTACTACTCTGGAAACACCATATATTTT. It is translated as CASYYSGNTIYF.

J is TRBJ2-7 and V is TRBV7-4; 7 positions agree with TRBD2. The CDR3 consists of 13 residues. V gave up 6 bases and J gave up 5 bases; unmatched junction bases: 7. CDR1 is SGHVT, CDR2 SQSDAQ, per germline. The CDR3 protein is CASRGGSPHEQYF. Here the CDR3 DNA reads TGTGCCAGCAGGGGGGGGTCTCCCCACGAGCAGTACTTC.

The chain combines TRBV5-6 with TRBJ1-1; TRBD1 matches at 7 bases. The CDR3 covers 16 residues. V was pared by 4 bases and J by 4 bases, with 13 bases of the junction left unmatched. Germline CDR1 is SGHDT and CDR2 is YYEEEE. Written as DNA, the CDR3 is TGTGCCAGCAGCCTCCACCCTCGACAGGGAGGCACTGAAGCTTTCTTT. Amino acids: CASSLHPRQGGTEAFF.

This clone was counted a few times. This chain joins TRBV2 and TRBJ1-4; 7 nucleotides line up with TRBD1. There are 11 residues in the CDR3. Germline V gene data show CDR1 as SNHLY and CDR2 as FYNNEI. The J segment lost 6 bases and the V segment lost 10 bases, leaving 2 bases of the junction unmatched. The CDR3 is CATGQDEKLFF. CDR3 nucleotide sequence: TGTGCCACCGGACAGGATGAAAAACTGTTTTTT. Filled out from reference TRBV2 and TRBJ1-4, the complete variable domain reads EPEVTQTPSHQVTQMGQEVILRCVPISNHLYFYWYRQILGQKVEFLVSFYNNEISEKSEIFDDQFSVERPDGSNFTLKIRSTKLEDSAMYFCATGQDEKLFFGSGTQLSVL.

The chain is built from TRBV7-2 and TRBJ1-5; 7 nucleotides line up with TRBD1. The V and J ends lost 4 bases and 0 bases, in that order; junction bases with no gene match: 3. CDR1 is SGHTA, CDR2 FQGNSA, per germline. The CDR3 consists of 15 residues. This CDR3 reads CASSSQGSSNQPQHF. Here the CDR3 DNA reads TGTGCCAGCAGCTCACAGGGGAGTAGCAATCAGCCCCAGCATTTT.

This chain uses TRBV2 with TRBJ1-1, with no clear D. Germline CDR1 is SNHLY and CDR2 is FYNNEI. Trimming left V 2 bases short and J 7 bases short, with 8 bases between. This CDR3 spans 12 amino acids. This CDR3 reads CASSETVDEAFF. For the CDR3, the DNA is TGTGCCAGCAGTGAAACAGTCGATGAAGCTTTCTTT.

This clone has a single count. The V call is TRBV19, the J call TRBJ1-2, with 8 bases identical to TRBD1. The V and J ends lost 5 bases and 6 bases, in that order; junction bases with no gene match: 14. Germline V gene sequence: CDR1 LNHDA, CDR2 SQIVND (reference sequence). The length of the CDR3 is 16 residues. The CDR3 DNA reads TGTGCCAGTAGTCCACAGGGGGAGTTTGGAACCCATGGCTACACCTTC. It yields the protein CASSPQGEFGTHGYTF.

The CDR3: CASSYWQGQNTEAFF. DNA for the CDR3: TGTGCCAGCAGTTATTGGCAGGGACAGAACACTGAAGCTTTCTTT. V usage is TRBV6-5 and J usage is TRBJ1-1; D might be TRBD1 (6 bases). Between the trimmed V and J ends, which lost 3 bases and 1 base, there was a span of 12 bases. The CDR3 is 15 residues long. CDR1 MNHEY and CDR2 SVGAGI come from the germline V gene.